Reported below is one T cell receptor (beta chain). The assay was immunoSEQ multiplex PCR, and TCRdb's table has in-frame clones only and misses some. The sample holds about 95,000 clones, around four fifths seen once. These data belong to a study of control samples from healthy donors and cancer patients. V dropped 4 bases and J dropped 7 bases, with 16 bases sitting between them. The CDR3 sequence is 13 residues long. Germline-derived CDR1 and CDR2 are GTSNPN and SVGIG (reference sequence). This receptor was identified in a man aged 25-40 years in good health. V gene TRBV30 combines with J gene TRBJ1-1; D may be TRBD1 (6 bases). The sequenced sample was blood. The CDR3 coding sequence is TGTGCCTGGAACCGGGACAATCCTAGTGAAGCTTTCTTT. It encodes CAWNRDNPSEAFF.